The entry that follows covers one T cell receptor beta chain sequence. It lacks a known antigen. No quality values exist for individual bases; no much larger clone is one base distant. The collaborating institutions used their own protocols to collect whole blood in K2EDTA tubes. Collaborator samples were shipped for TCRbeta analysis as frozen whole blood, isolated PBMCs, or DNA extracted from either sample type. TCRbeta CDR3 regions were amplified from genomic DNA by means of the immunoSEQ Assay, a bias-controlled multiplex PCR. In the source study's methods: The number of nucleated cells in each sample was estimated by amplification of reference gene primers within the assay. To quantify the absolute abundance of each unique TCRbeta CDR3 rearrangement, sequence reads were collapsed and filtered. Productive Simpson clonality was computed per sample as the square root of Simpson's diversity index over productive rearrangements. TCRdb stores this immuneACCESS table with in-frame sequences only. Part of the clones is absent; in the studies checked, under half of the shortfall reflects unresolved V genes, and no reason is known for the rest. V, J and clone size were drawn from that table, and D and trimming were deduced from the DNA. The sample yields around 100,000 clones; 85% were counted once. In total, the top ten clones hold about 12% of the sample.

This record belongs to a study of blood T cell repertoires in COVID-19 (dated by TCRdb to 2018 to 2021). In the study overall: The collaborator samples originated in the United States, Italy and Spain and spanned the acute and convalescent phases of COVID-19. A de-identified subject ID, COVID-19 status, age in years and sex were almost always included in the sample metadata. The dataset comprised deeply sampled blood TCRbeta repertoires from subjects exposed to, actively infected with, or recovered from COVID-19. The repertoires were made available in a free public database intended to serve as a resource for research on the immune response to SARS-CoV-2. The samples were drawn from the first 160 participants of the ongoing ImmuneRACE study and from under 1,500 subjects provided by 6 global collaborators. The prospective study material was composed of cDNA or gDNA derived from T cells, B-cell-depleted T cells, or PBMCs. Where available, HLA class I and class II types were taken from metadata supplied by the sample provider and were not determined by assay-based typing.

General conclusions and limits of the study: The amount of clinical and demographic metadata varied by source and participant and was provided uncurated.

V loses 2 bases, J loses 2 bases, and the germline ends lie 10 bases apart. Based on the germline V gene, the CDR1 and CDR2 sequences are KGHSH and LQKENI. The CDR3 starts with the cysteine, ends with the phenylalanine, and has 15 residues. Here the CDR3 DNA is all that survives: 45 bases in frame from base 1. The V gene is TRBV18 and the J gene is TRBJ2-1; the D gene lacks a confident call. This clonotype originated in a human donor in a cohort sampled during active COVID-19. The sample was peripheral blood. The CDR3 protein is CASSPNTRAYNEQFF. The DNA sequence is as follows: TGTGCCAGCTCACCAAACACTCGGGCCTACAATGAGCAGTTCTTC. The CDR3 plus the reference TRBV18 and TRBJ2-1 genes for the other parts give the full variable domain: NAGVMQNPRHLVRRRGQEARLRCSPMKGHSHVYWYRQLPEEGLKFMVYLQKENIIDESGMPKERFSAEFPKEGPSILRIQQVVRGDSAAYFCASSPNTRAYNEQFFGPGTRLTVL.